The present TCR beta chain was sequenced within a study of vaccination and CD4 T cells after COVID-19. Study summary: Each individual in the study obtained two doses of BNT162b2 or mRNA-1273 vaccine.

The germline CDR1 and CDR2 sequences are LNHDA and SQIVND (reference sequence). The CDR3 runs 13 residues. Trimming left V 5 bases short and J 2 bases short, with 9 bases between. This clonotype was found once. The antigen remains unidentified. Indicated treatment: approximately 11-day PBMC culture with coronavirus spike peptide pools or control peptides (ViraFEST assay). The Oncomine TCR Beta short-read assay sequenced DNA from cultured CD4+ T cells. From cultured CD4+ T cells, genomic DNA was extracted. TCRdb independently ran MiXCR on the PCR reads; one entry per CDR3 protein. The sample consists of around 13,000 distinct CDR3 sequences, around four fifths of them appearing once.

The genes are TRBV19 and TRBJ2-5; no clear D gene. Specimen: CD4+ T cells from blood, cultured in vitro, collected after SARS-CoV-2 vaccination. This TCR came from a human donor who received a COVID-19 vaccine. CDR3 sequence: CASSLHMQETQYF. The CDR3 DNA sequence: TGTGCCAGTAGTCTCCACATGCAAGAGACCCAGTACTTC.